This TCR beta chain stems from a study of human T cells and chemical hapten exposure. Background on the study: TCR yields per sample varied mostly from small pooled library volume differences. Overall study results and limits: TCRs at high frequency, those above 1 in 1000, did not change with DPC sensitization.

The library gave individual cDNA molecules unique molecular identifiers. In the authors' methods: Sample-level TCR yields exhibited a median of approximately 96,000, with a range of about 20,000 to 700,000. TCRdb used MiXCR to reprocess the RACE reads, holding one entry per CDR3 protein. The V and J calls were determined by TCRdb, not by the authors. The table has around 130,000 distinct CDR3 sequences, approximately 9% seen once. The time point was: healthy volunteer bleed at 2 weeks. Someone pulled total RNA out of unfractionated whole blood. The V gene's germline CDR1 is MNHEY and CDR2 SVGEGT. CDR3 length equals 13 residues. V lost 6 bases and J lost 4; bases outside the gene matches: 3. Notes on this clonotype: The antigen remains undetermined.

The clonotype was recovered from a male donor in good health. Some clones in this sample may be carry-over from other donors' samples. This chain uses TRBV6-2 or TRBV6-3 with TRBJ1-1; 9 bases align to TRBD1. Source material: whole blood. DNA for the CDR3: TGTGCCAGCAGGCTGACAGGGGGCACTGAAGCTTTCTTT. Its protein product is CASRLTGGTEAFF.